This TCR beta chain was identified during a study of regulatory T cells in long-lasting Graves disease. General study findings and limits: Persistent disease preferred TRBV28, TRBJ1-2 and TRBJ2-5; new disease, TRBV20-1 and TRBJ2-1.

The V segment lost 4 bases and the J segment 2 bases; nucleotides outside the gene matches: 2. The germline gives CDR1 SGHNT, CDR2 YYREEE (reference sequence). CDR3 length equals 13 residues. To note about this clonotype: Its matching antigen is unknown.

iRepertoire HTBI primers and Arm-PCR of CDR3 regions built TCR beta libraries. TCRdb redid the calling of the multiplex PCR reads with MiXCR, one entry per CDR3 protein. The repertoire consists of 360,000 or so distinct CDR3 sequences, with around 15% occurring once and the leading ten covering just over 20%. As for time point: newly diagnosed GD, antithyroid drugs for less than 3 months. The authors made the TCR library using RNA they extracted from PBMCs. This sample was shared with a second study, whose subject was T cells in Graves' hyperthyroidism and ophthalmopathy. That work adds: Peripheral blood also featured most of the thyroid clonotypes expanded above 0.001.

The rearrangement uses TRBV5-4 and TRBJ1-2; the match to TRBD1 covers 7 bases. This material consisted of peripheral blood mononuclear cells (PBMCs), taken at new diagnosis, from a patient treated with antithyroid drugs. The receptor was derived from a woman aged 18-35 years with Graves disease. The CDR3 protein is CASSGTVNYGYTF. The CDR3 nucleotides read TGTGCCAGCAGCGGGACAGTAAACTATGGCTACACCTTC.